Listed below are T cell receptor beta chains from one sample, sequenced in a study of cytomegalovirus exposure and HLA in healthy donors. Method: immunoSEQ multiplex PCR; TCRdb's copy keeps in-frame clones and lacks some. The sample holds 180,000 or so clones, under 80% seen once. The sample comprised PBMCs. The receptors stem from a female donor in good health and CMV-seronegative. The CDR3 runs from the conserved cysteine through the conserved F or W. The D gene is left open where the match is weak. Size tells how often a clone was seen (once, few, many) or the class of an expanded clone, and some rows leave it out.

d_gene	v_gene	j_gene	abundance	CDR3nt	CDR3aa
NA	TRBV25-1	TRBJ1-1	NA	TGTGCCAGCAGTGACAGGGTGAACACTGAAGCTTTCTTT	CASSDRVNTEAFF
NA	TRBV5-1	TRBJ2-5	NA	TGCGCCAGCAGCTTCGCCGACACACAAGAGACCCAGTACTTC	CASSFADTQETQYF
TRBD1	TRBV11-2	TRBJ1-2	NA	TGTGCCAGCAGCTTAGGTCGGGGACAGGGCTATGGCTACACCTTC	CASSLGRGQGYGYTF
TRBD1	TRBV2	TRBJ1-6	NA	TGTGCCAGCAATTTCCCGGACAGGGATAATTCACCCCTCCACTTT	CASNFPDRDNSPLHF
TRBD1	TRBV6-1	TRBJ1-1	NA	TGTGCCAGCAGCACAGGGGGCGGCACTGAAGCTTTCTTT	CASSTGGGTEAFF
TRBD1	TRBV7-9	TRBJ1-2	few	TGTGCCAGCAGTTATATGGGACAGGGCCTTAACTATGGCTACACCTTC	CASSYMGQGLNYGYTF
TRBD1	TRBV6-6	TRBJ1-1	NA	TGTGCCAGCAGTTACGAGGGGGCGAACACTGAAGCTTTCTTT	CASSYEGANTEAFF
NA	TRBV28	TRBJ2-7	once	TGTGCCAGCAGCCAGGACAGAGCCGAGCAGTACTTC	CASSQDRAEQYF
TRBD2	TRBV28	TRBJ2-5	NA	TGTGCCAGCAGTTCCTTTTCCGGGACTAGCATGGAGACCCAGTACTTC	CASSSFSGTSMETQYF
NA	TRBV29-1	TRBJ1-1	NA	TGCAGCGTCGAGACTTTGAACACTGAAGCTTTCTTT	CSVETLNTEAFF
TRBD1	TRBV28	TRBJ1-5	NA	TGTGCCAGCAGTAAAGGGTATGACAGGGTCAATCAGCCCCAGCATTTT	CASSKGYDRVNQPQHF
NA	TRBV6-6	TRBJ2-4	NA	TGTGCCAGCAGCGCCGCGGCGGACATTCAGTACTTC	CASSAAADIQYF
NA	TRBV14	TRBJ2-5	once	TGTGCCAGCAGCCTGGACCTAGCTCAAGAGACCCAGTACTTC	CASSLDLAQETQYF
NA	TRBV2	TRBJ1-4	few	TGTGCCAGCCTACCAAGTTCAACTAATGAAAAACTGTTTTTT	CASLPSSTNEKLFF
NA	TRBV28	TRBJ1-2	NA	TGTGCCAGCAGGCAGCAGGGTCGGAACTATGGCTACACCTTC	CASRQQGRNYGYTF
TRBD1	TRBV5-6	TRBJ2-3	few	TGTGCCAGCAGCGAAGAGACAGGGGGCACAGATACGCAGTATTTT	CASSEETGGTDTQYF
NA	TRBV28	TRBJ1-4	NA	TGTGCCAGCAGTTTACAGTTCTCGGACAGTTATGAAAAACTGTTTTTT	CASSLQFSDSYEKLFF
TRBD1	TRBV7-3	TRBJ2-7	NA	TGTGCCAGCAGCTTCAACGGGGACAGCTCCTACGAGCAGTACTTC	CASSFNGDSSYEQYF
TRBD2	TRBV7-2	TRBJ2-3	NA	TGTGCCAGCACCGACCCTCTAGCGGGTAGCACAGATACGCAGTATTTT	CASTDPLAGSTDTQYF
TRBD1	TRBV7-2	TRBJ1-1	NA	TGTGCCAGCAGCTCTAAGGGACAGGGTAACGCTGAAGCTTTCTTT	CASSSKGQGNAEAFF
TRBD1	TRBV2	TRBJ2-7	NA	TGTGCCAGCGGGACAGTATACGCCTACGAGCAGTACTTC	CASGTVYAYEQYF
TRBD1	TRBV7-3	TRBJ1-6	NA	TGTGCCAGCAGCTGGGGACAGTTTAATTCACCCCTCCACTTT	CASSWGQFNSPLHF
TRBD1	TRBV6-6	TRBJ1-1	NA	TGTGCCAGCAGGACAGGGAAATTAAACACTGAAGCTTTCTTT	CASRTGKLNTEAFF
TRBD2	TRBV27	TRBJ2-7	few	TGTGCCAGCAGTCCGCGACTAGCGGCTGTGGACGAGCAGTACTTC	CASSPRLAAVDEQYF
TRBD2	TRBV2	TRBJ2-3	NA	TGTGCCAGCAGGGCGGGGGATCTAGATACGCAGTATTTT	CASRAGDLDTQYF
TRBD2	TRBV9	TRBJ2-3	NA	TGTGCCAGCGGGATAGCGGGTTCTAGCACAGATACGCAGTATTTT	CASGIAGSSTDTQYF
NA	TRBV9	TRBJ1-6	NA	TGTGCCAGCAGCGTAGCTGGGGCCTCACCCCTCCACTTT	CASSVAGASPLHF
NA	TRBV19	TRBJ2-1	NA	TGTGCCAGTAAGGCGGGCCTCCCCTTCGAGCAGTTCTTC	CASKAGLPFEQFF
NA	TRBV5-1	TRBJ1-2	NA	TGCGCCAGCAGCGGCTCCACCTTGGAGGGAGCTAACTATGGCTACACCTTC	CASSGSTLEGANYGYTF
TRBD2	TRBV27	TRBJ2-1	NA	TGTGCCAGCACCACGGTAGCGGGGGGGAGCTCCTACAATGAGCAGTTCTTC	CASTTVAGGSSYNEQFF
NA	TRBV6-1	TRBJ2-5	NA	TGTGCCAGCAGTGAAGGCCACCTCAGGCAAGAGACCCAGTACTTC	CASSEGHLRQETQYF
NA	TRBV11-3	TRBJ2-7	NA	TGTGCCAGCAGCGGGGGCCCCAACGAGCAGTACTTC	CASSGGPNEQYF
NA	TRBV6-5	TRBJ1-3	NA	TGTGCCAGCAGTTACGGACTCGGAAACACCATATATTTT	CASSYGLGNTIYF
TRBD2	TRBV9	TRBJ2-7	NA	TGTGCCAGCAGCGTATCTGGGACTAGCGTCCTATACGAGCAGTACTTC	CASSVSGTSVLYEQYF
TRBD2	TRBV4-1	TRBJ2-3	once	TGCGCCAGCAGCCAAGGCCCTTATGAGGCGGGGGGTATCACAGATACGCAGTATTTT	CASSQGPYEAGGITDTQYF
NA	TRBV4-1	TRBJ2-1	NA	TGCGCCAGCAGCCAAGGGAGCTATGAGCAGTTCTTC	CASSQGSYEQFF
NA	TRBV5-1	TRBJ1-4	NA	TGCGCCACCTCGGGGGGGGTTAATGAAAAACTGTTTTTT	CATSGGVNEKLFF
TRBD2	TRBV5-7	TRBJ2-1	NA	TGTGCCAGCAGCTTCCGTGGGACTAGCGGGAGGGCCTTCTACAATGAGCAGTTCTTC	CASSFRGTSGRAFYNEQFF
NA	TRBV4-1	TRBJ2-7	NA	TGCGCCAGCAGCCAAGGCGCGGGCGGTCCCTACGAGCAGTACTTC	CASSQGAGGPYEQYF
TRBD1	TRBV2	TRBJ1-5	NA	TGTGCCAGCTCCAAGACAGGGATTCAGCCCCAGCATTTT	CASSKTGIQPQHF
NA	TRBV7-9	TRBJ2-1	NA	TGTGCCAGCAGCCCTAGGACGGGAAGCTCCTACAATGAGCAGTTCTTC	CASSPRTGSSYNEQFF
NA	TRBV4-2	TRBJ2-7	few	TGTGCCAGCAGCCAAGAATGGGACTTAGTCTACGAGCAGTACTTC	CASSQEWDLVYEQYF
TRBD1	TRBV18	TRBJ2-4	NA	TGTGCCAGCTCCGCCGGGACAGAACAGAAAAACATTCAGTACTTC	CASSAGTEQKNIQYF
NA	TRBV28	TRBJ2-1	NA	TGTGCCAGCAGTTTAGGGGGGGGGCCGGGTAATGAGCAGTTCTTC	CASSLGGGPGNEQFF
NA	TRBV6-5	TRBJ1-6	NA	TGTGCCAGCAGTTACTCTTCATCACCCCTCCACTTT	CASSYSSSPLHF
NA	TRBV7-9	TRBJ2-5	NA	TGTGCCAGCAGCGCGCGACAGAGCCAAGAGACCCAGTACTTC	CASSARQSQETQYF
TRBD2	TRBV4-1	TRBJ2-3	NA	TGCGCCAGCAGCCAAGAGGGCTCAGCGGGGGGCACAGATACGCAGTATTTT	CASSQEGSAGGTDTQYF
TRBD1	TRBV30	TRBJ1-6	NA	TGTGCCTGGAGTTCCAGGGGGAATTCACCCCTCCACTTT	CAWSSRGNSPLHF
TRBD2	TRBV29-1	TRBJ2-3	NA	TGCAGCGTTCTAGCGGAAAGCACAGATACGCAGTATTTT	CSVLAESTDTQYF
TRBD1	TRBV29-1	TRBJ1-4	NA	TGCAGCGTTGCGAGGTCTCCCACTTGGGCAGGGGGAGGCGAAAAACTGTTTTTT	CSVARSPTWAGGGEKLFF
NA	TRBV7-9	TRBJ2-7	NA	TGTGCCAGCAGGAACACAGCCTCCTACGAGCAGTACTTC	CASRNTASYEQYF
NA	TRBV30	TRBJ1-5	NA	TGTGCCTGGACTAATATGGAGAATCAGCCCCAGCATTTT	CAWTNMENQPQHF
TRBD1	TRBV2	TRBJ2-2	NA	TGTGCCAGCAGGACAGGGGAGGTTATCTCCGGGGAGCTGTTTTTT	CASRTGEVISGELFF
TRBD1	TRBV7-2	TRBJ2-7	once	TGTGCCAGCAGCTTAGGACAGGGCCTCTCCTACGAGCAGTACTTC	CASSLGQGLSYEQYF
TRBD1	TRBV9	TRBJ1-4	NA	TGTGCCAGCAGCGCGTACAGCGGGACAGGAGGGGAAAAACTGTTTTTT	CASSAYSGTGGEKLFF
NA	TRBV6-6	TRBJ1-1	few	TGTGCCAGCAGCAACCCCGGTGCGGGATCCACTGAAGCTTTCTTT	CASSNPGAGSTEAFF